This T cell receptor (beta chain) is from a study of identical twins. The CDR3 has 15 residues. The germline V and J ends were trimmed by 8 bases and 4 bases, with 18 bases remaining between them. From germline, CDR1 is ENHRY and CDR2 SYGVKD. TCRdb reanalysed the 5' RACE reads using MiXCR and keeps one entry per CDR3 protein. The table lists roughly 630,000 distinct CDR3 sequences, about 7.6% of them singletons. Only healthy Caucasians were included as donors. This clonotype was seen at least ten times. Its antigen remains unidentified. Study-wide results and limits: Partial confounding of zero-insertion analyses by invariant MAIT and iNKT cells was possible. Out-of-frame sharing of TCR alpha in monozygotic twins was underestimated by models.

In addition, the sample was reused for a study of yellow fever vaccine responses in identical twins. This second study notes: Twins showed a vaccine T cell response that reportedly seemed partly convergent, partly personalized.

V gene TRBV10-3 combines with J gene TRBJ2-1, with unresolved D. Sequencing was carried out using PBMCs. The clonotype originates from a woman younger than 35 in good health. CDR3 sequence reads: CAIAPGTESYNEQFF. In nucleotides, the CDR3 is TGTGCCATCGCCCCCGGAACAGAGAGTTACAATGAGCAGTTCTTC.